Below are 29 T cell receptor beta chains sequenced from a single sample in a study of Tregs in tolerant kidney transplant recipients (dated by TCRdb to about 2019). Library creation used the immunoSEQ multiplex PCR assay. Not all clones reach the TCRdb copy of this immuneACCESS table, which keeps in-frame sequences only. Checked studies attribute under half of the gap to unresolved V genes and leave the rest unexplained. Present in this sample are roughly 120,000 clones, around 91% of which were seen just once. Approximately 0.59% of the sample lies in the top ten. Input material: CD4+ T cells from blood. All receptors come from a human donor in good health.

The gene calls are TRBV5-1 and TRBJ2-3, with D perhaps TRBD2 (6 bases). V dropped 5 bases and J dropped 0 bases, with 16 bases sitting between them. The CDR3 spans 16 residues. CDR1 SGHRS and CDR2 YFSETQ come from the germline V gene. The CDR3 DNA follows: TGCGCCAGCAGTCTCGGAGGGTCCCCTAGCACAGATACGCAGTATTTT. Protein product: CASSLGGSPSTDTQYF.

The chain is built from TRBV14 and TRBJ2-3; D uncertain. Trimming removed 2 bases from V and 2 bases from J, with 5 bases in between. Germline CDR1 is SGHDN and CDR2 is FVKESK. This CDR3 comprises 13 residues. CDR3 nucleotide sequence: TGTGCCAGCAGCCAACAGTACACAGATACGCAGTATTTT. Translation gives CASSQQYTDTQYF.

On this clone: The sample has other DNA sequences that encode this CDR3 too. CDR3 coding DNA: TGTGCCAGCAGACCTGAAGAGACCCAGTACTTC. Its protein product is CASRPEETQYF. The chain is built from TRBV2 and TRBJ2-5; no firm D call. The germline V and J ends were trimmed by 6 bases and 3 bases, with 5 bases remaining between them. Germline V lookup: CDR1 SNHLY, CDR2 FYNNEI. The CDR3 consists of 11 residues.

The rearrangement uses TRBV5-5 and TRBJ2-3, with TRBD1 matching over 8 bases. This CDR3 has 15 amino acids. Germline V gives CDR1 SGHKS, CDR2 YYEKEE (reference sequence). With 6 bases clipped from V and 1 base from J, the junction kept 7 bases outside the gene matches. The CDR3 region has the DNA TGTGCCAGCACCTTAGACAGGGGAGGCACAGATACGCAGTATTTT. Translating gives CASTLDRGGTDTQYF.

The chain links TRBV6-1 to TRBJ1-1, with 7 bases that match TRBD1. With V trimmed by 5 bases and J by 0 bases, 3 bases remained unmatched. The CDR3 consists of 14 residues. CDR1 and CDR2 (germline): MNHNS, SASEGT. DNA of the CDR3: TGTGCCAGCAGTCAGACAGGGATGAACACTGAAGCTTTCTTT. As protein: CASSQTGMNTEAFF.

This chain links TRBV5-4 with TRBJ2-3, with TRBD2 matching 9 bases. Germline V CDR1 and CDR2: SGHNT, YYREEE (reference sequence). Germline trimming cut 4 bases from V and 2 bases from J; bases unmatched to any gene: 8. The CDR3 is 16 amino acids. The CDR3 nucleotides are TGTGCCAGCAGCGGATTAGCGGGGGCCACCACAGATACGCAGTATTTT. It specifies CASSGLAGATTDTQYF. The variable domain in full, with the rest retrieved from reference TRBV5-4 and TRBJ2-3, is ETGVTQSPTHLIKTRGQQVTLRCSSQSGHNTVSWYQQALGQGPQFIFQYYREEENGRGNFPPRFSGLQFPNYSSELNVNALELDDSALYLCASSGLAGATTDTQYFGPGTRLTVL.

DNA of the CDR3: TGTGCCAGCAGCTTGGTGGGACAGCTTTACGAGCAGTACTTC. Translating it yields CASSLVGQLYEQYF. The rearrangement joins TRBV5-5 to TRBJ2-7; 7 nucleotides line up with TRBD1. Germline V gene data show CDR1 as SGHKS and CDR2 as YYEKEE (reference sequence). The CDR3 runs 14 residues. The trim removed 0 bases at V and 4 bases at J, leaving 4 bases unmatched.

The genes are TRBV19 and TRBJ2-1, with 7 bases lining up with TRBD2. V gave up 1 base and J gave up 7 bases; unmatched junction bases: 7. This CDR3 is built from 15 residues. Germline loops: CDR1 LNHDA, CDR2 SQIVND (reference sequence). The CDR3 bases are TGTGCCAGTAGTATAGTGGGTAGCGGGTGGAATGAGCAGTTCTTC. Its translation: CASSIVGSGWNEQFF.

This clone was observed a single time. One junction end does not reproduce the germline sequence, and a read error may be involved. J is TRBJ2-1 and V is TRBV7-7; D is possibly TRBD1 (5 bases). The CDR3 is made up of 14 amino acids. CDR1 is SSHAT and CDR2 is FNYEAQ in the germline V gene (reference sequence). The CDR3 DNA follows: TGTGCTAGCAGCTTAACGTCAGGGAACAATGAGCAGTTCTTC. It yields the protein CASSLTSGNNEQFF.

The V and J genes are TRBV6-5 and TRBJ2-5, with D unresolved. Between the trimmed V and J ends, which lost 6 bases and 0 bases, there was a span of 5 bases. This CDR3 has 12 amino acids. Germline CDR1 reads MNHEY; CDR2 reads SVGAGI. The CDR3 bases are TGTGCCAGCAGCAGTTACCAAGAGACCCAGTACTTC. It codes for CASSSYQETQYF.

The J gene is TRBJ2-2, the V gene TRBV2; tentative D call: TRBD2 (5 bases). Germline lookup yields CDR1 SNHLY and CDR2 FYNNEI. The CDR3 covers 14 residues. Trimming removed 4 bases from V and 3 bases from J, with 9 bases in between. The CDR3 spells CASSVEGYTGELFF. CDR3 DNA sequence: TGTGCCAGCAGTGTTGAGGGCTACACCGGGGAGCTGTTTTTT.

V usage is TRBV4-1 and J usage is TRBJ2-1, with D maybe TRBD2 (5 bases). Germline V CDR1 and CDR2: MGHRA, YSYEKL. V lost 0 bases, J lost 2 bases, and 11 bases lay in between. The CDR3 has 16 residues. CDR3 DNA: TGCGCCAGCAGCCAAGAGGCCCAGCGGACCTACAATGAGCAGTTCTTC. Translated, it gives CASSQEAQRTYNEQFF.

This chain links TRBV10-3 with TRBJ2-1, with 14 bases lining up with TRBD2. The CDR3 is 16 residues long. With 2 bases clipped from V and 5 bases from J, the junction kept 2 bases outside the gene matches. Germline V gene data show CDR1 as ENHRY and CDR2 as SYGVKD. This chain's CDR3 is CAISERLAGGDNEQFF. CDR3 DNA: TGTGCCATCAGTGAGCGACTAGCGGGAGGGGACAATGAGCAGTTCTTC.

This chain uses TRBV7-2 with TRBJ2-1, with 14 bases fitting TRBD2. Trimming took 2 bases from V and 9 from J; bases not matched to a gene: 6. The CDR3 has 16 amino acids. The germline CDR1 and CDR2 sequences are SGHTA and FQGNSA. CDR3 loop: CASSLSGTSGGREQFF. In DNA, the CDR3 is TGTGCCAGCAGCTTAAGCGGGACTAGCGGGGGTCGTGAGCAGTTCTTC.

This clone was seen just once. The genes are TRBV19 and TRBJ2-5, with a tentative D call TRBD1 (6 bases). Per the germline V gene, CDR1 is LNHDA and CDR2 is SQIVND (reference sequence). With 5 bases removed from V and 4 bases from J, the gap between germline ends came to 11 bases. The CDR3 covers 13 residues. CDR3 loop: CASSVQGAETQYF. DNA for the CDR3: TGTGCCAGTAGTGTACAGGGAGCAGAGACCCAGTACTTC.

CDR3: CASSLGGAERLYEQYF. The CDR3, as DNA: TGTGCCAGCAGCTTGGGAGGGGCCGAGCGTCTCTACGAGCAGTACTTC. V usage is TRBV5-4 and J usage is TRBJ2-7; D may correspond to TRBD1 or TRBD2 (5 bases each). In germline, CDR1 is SGHNT, CDR2 YYREEE (reference sequence). V lost 0 bases and J lost 3, with 16 bases in between. CDR3 length equals 16 residues.

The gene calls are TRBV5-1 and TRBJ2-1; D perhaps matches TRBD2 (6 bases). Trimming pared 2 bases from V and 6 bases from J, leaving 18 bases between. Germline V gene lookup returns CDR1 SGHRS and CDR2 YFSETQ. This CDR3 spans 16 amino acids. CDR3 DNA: TGCGCCAGCAGCTTAATAGCGGCGGCGCTGGTCAATGAGCAGTTCTTC. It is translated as CASSLIAAALVNEQFF.

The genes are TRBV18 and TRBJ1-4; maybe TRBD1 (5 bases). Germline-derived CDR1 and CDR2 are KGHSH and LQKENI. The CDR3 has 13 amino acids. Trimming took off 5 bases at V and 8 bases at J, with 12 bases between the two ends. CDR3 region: CASSAGGGEKLFF. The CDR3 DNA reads TGTGCCAGCTCAGCCGGGGGTGGAGAAAAACTGTTTTTT.

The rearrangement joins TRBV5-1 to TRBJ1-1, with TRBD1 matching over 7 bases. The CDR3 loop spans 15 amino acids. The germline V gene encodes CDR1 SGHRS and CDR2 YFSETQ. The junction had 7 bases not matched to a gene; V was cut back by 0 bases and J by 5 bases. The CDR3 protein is CASSLVGGGSTEAFF. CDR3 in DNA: TGCGCCAGCAGCTTGGTAGGGGGCGGGTCGACTGAAGCTTTCTTT.

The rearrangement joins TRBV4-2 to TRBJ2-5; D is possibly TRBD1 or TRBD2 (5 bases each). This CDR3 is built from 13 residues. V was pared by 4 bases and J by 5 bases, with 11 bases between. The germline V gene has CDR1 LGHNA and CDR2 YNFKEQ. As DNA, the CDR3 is TGTGCCAGCAGCCTCGAGGGGCGGGAGACCCAGTACTTC. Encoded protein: CASSLEGRETQYF.

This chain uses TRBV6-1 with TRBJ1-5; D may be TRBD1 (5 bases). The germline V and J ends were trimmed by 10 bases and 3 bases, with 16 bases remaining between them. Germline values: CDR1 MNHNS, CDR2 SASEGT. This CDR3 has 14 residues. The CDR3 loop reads CATGTDSFNQPQHF. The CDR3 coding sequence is TGTGCCACCGGGACTGACAGTTTCAATCAGCCCCAGCATTTT.

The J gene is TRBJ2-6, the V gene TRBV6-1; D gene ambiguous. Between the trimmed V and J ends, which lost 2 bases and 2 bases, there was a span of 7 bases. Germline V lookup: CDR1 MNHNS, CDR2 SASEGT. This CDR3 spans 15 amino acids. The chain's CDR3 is CASSEMGTGANVLTF. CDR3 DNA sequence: TGTGCCAGCAGTGAAATGGGGACTGGGGCCAACGTCCTGACTTTC.

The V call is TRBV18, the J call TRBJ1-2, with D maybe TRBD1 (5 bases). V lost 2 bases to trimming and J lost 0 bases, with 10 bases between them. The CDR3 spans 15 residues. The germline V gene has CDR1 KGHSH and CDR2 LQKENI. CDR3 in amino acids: CASSPRGAANYGYTF. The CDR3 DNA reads TGTGCCAGCTCACCAAGAGGGGCGGCTAACTATGGCTACACCTTC.

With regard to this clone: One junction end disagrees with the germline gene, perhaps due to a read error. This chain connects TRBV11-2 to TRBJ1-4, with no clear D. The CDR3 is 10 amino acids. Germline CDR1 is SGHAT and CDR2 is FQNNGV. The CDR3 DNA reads TGTGCCAGCGGAGGGAACAGCCCGGTTTTT. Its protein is CASGGNSPVF.

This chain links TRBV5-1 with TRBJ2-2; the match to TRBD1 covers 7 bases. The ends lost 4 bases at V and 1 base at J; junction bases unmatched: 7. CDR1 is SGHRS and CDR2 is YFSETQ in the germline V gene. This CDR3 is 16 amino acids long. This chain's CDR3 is CASSDKTGLNTGELFF. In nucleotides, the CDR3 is TGCGCCAGCAGCGACAAGACAGGGTTGAACACCGGGGAGCTGTTTTTT.

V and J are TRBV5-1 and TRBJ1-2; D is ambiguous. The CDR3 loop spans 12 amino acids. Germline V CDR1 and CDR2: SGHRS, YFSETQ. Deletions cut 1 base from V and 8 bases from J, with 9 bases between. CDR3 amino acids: CASSLSGEGYTF. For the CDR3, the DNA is TGCGCCAGCAGCTTGTCCGGGGAAGGCTACACCTTC.

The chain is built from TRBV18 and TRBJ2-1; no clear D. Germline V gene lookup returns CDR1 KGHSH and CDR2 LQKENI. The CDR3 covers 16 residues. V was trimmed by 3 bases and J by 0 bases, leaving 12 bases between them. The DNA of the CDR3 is TGTGCCAGCTCACCCGCACTTGTTAGCTCCTACAATGAGCAGTTCTTC. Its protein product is CASSPALVSSYNEQFF.

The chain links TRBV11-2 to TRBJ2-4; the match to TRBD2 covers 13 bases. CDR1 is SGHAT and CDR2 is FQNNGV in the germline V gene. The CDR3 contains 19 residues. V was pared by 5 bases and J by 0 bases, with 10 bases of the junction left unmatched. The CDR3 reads CASSLPGLAGAIAKNIQYF. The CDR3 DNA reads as TGTGCCAGCAGCCTACCCGGACTAGCGGGGGCCATAGCCAAAAACATTCAGTACTTC.

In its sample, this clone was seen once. In nucleotides, the CDR3 is TGTGCCAGCAGTCCCTGGGCACAGGTACCGCTCGAAAAACTGTTTTTT. Its translation is CASSPWAQVPLEKLFF. This sequence joins TRBV6-6 and TRBJ1-4; possible D gene TRBD1, 5 bases. The CDR3 is 16 residues long. The V end was cut by 5 bases, the J end by 8 bases, with 21 bases between. Germline assignment: CDR1 MNHNY and CDR2 SVGAGI (reference sequence).